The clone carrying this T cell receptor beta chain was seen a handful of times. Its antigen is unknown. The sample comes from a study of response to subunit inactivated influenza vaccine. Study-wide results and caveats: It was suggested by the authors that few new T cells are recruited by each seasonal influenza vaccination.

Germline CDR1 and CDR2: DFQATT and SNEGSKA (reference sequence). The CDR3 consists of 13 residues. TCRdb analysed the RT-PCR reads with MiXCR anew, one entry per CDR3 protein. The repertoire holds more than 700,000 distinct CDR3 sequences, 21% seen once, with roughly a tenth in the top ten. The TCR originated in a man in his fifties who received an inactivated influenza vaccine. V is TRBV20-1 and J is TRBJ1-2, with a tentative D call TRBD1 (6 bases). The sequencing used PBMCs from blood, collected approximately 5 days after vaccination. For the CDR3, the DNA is TGCAGCGCATTTGGGGGGGCACACTATGGCTACACCTTC. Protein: CSAFGGAHYGYTF.